This TCR beta chain was profiled in a study of cytomegalovirus exposure and HLA in healthy donors. CDR1 and CDR2 (germline): SGHNT, YYREEE (reference sequence). The CDR3 is 12 amino acids. Trimming removed 0 bases from V and 8 bases from J, with 8 bases in between. This clone has more than one count but fewer than ten. PCR used 60 Vbeta primers and 13 Jbeta primers. Generated by immunoSEQ multiplex PCR, the TCRdb table keeps only in-frame clones and is missing some. The sample includes some 120,000 clones, roughly 80% of them seen just once. Sequencing input: PBMCs. The gene calls are TRBV5-4 and TRBJ1-1; D not certain. This sequence was found in a man aged 18 to 30 in good health and CMV-seropositive. The CDR3 protein is CASSLGTREAFF. Here the CDR3 DNA reads TGTGCCAGCAGCTTGGGTACCAGAGAAGCTTTCTTT.